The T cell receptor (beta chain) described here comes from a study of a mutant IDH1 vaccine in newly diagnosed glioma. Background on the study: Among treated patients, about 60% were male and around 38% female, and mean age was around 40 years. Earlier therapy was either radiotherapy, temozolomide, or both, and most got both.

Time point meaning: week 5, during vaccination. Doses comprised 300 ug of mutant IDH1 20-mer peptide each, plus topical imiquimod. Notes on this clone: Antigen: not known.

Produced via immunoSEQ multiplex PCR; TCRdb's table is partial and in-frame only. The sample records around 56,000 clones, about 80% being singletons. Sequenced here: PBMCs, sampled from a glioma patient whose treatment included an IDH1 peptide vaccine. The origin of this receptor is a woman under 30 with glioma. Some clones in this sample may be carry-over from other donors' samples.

DNA of the CDR3: TGTGCCAGCAGTGAATCGGGACAGGGGGCAAATACGCAGTATTTT. Protein product: CASSESGQGANTQYF. The V and J genes are TRBV2 and TRBJ2-3, with 12 bases that match TRBD1. This CDR3 spans 15 amino acids. V shed 2 bases, J shed 7 bases, and the junction held 4 bases outside the gene matches. Germline-derived CDR1 and CDR2 are SNHLY and FYNNEI. Looking up the rest from reference TRBV2 and TRBJ2-3 gives the full variable domain: EPEVTQTPSHQVTQMGQEVILRCVPISNHLYFYWYRQILGQKVEFLVSFYNNEISEKSEIFDDQFSVERPDGSNFTLKIRSTKLEDSAMYFCASSESGQGANTQYFGPGTRLTVL.